This TCR beta chain was sequenced during a study of CD8+CD57+ T cells in acquired aplastic anemia. Germline CDR1 reads GTSNPN; CDR2 reads SVGIG (reference sequence). The CDR3 has 15 residues. Genomic DNA served as template for TCR beta VDJ and CDR3 profiling. TCRdb analysed the reads with MiXCR anew, one entry per CDR3 protein. This repertoire shows some 150,000 distinct CDR3 sequences, 41% found once; its top ten account for 8.4%. Details on this clonotype: One end of the junction does not line up with germline, which may come from a read error.

This clonotype was obtained from a human donor in good health, serving as a control. Source material: sorted CD4+, CD8+, or CD8+CD57+ T cells (not recorded which) from PBMCs. The chain carries TRBV30 and TRBJ1-2; D unclear. DNA for the CDR3: TGTGCCTGGAGTGTGGACCGTGCGGCTAACTATGGCTACATCTTC. This codes for CAWSVDRAANYGYIF.